This T cell receptor beta chain was observed in a study of shared clonotypes between healthy human individuals. Findings and caveats of the study: A few donors had around 5% of their naive CD4 clonotypes in common. Generally, naive subsets (rather than memory subsets) showed larger estimated richness. Represented diversity (both genetic and exposure-history) was limited by the small number of donors.

Naive CD8 cells were CD45RO-negative, positively selected for CCR7, excluding terminally differentiated effector memory CD45RA+ cells. Nashville, Tennessee was home to all donors, each a Caucasian adult. Sequenced by immunoSEQ multiplex PCR; TCRdb stores in-frame clones only, minus some. The sample has about 2,100,000 clones, about 93% seen once; the top ten hold over 1.5%. As to this clone: What it recognizes is unknown.

The sequencing input was naive CD8+ T cells from PBMCs. The TCR sequence derives from a man in his late teens or twenties in good health. Some clones in this sample may be carry-over from other donors' samples.

In DNA form, the CDR3 reads TGTGCCAGCCGGAAGGCCGGACGGCTACCTAACTATGGCTACACCTTC. Protein sequence: CASRKAGRLPNYGYTF. The V and J genes are TRBV19 and TRBJ1-2; D gene uncertain. V was trimmed by 9 bases and J by 0 bases, leaving 20 bases between them. Germline V gene data show CDR1 as LNHDA and CDR2 as SQIVND (reference sequence). CDR3 size: 16 residues. The full variable domain, completed using reference TRBV19 and TRBJ1-2, is DGGITQSPKYLFRKEGQNVTLSCEQNLNHDAMYWYRQDPGQGLRLIYYSQIVNDFQKGDIAEGYSVSREKKESFPLTVTSAQKNPTAFYLCASRKAGRLPNYGYTFGSGTRLTVV.